This entry concerns a single TCR beta chain. As yet, its antigen is unknown. The junction shows a germline mismatch at one end, possibly a read error. Other DNA sequences of this sample code for an identical CDR3. The CDR3 spans 14 residues. Germline-derived CDR1 and CDR2 are SSHAT and FNYEAQ (reference sequence). The sample originates from a study of cytomegalovirus exposure and HLA in healthy donors. Broader study findings: It was taken for granted in presence/absence analyses that sequencing depth across donors was roughly uniform.

The PCR had 60 Vbeta and 13 Jbeta primers. Clones were sequenced by immunoSEQ multiplex PCR, and TCRdb holds only the in-frame ones, with some missing. The top ten clones hold approximately 5.6% of a sample with approximately 140,000 clones, 75% to 90% of them seen once. The clonotype originates from a woman in her thirties or forties in good health and CMV-seropositive. The sample was PBMCs. The chain joins TRBV7-7 to TRBJ2-2; D is perhaps TRBD2 (6 bases). CDR3 protein: CASSQSGWGGELFF. DNA of the CDR3: TGTGCTAGCAGCCAAAGCGGGTGGGGCGGGGAGCTGTTTTTT. Together with reference TRBV7-7 and TRBJ2-2, the CDR3 gives the full variable domain: GAGVSQSPRYKVTKRGQDVTLRCDPISSHATLYWYQQALGQGPEFLTYFNYEAQPDKSGLPSDRFSAERPEGSISTLTIQRTEQRDSAMYRCASSQSGWGGELFFGEGSRLTVL.